A selection of T cell receptor beta chains follows, all from one sample in a study of blood T cell repertoires in COVID-19. Assay: immunoSEQ multiplex PCR; the TCRdb copy retains only in-frame clones and omits some. The table lists under 150,000 clones, approximately 81% of them singletons. Sequenced material: peripheral blood. These receptor sequences come from a human donor in a cohort sampled during active COVID-19. Each CDR3 is given with its conserved first and last residue. The D gene is left open where the match is weak. The size of a clone is reported for some rows only, either as once, few or many, or as a class for expanded clones.

D: -
size: -
V: TRBV7-8
J: TRBJ1-4
CDR3: CASSPGQIYLNEKLFF
DNA: TGTGCCAGCAGCCCTGGACAGATTTACCTTAATGAAAAACTGTTTTTT

D: -
size: -
V: TRBV2
J: TRBJ1-1
CDR3: CASSGIRYTEAFF
DNA: TGTGCCAGCAGTGGCATCAGGTACACTGAAGCTTTCTTT

D: -
size: -
V: TRBV27
J: TRBJ2-2
CDR3: CASSLTVTGELFF
DNA: TGTGCCAGCAGCCTGACAGTTACCGGGGAGCTGTTTTTT

D: TRBD2
size: once
V: TRBV6-5
J: TRBJ2-1
CDR3: CASSREAPSYNEQFF
DNA: TGTGCCAGCTCCCGGGAGGCCCCATCCTACAATGAGCAGTTCTTC

D: TRBD2
size: -
V: TRBV2
J: TRBJ2-7
CDR3: CASSVRGGHEQYF
DNA: TGTGCCAGCAGTGTGCGGGGGGGCCACGAGCAGTACTTC

D: -
size: -
V: TRBV4-3
J: TRBJ1-5
CDR3: CASSQDSNQPQHF
DNA: TGCGCCAGCAGCCAAGACAGTAATCAGCCCCAGCATTTT

D: -
size: -
V: TRBV3-1/TRBV3-2
J: TRBJ2-1
CDR3: CASSQGGGGFYNEQFF
DNA: TGTGCCAGCAGCCAAGGAGGAGGGGGCTTCTACAATGAGCAGTTCTTC

D: -
size: -
V: TRBV11-2
J: TRBJ1-2
CDR3: CASSKGQQSNYGYTF
DNA: TGTGCCAGCAGCAAGGGGCAACAGTCTAACTATGGCTACACCTTC

D: -
size: -
V: TRBV18
J: TRBJ2-2
CDR3: CASSPEVIGELFF
DNA: TGTGCCAGCTCACCAGAGGTCATCGGGGAGCTGTTTTTT

D: -
size: -
V: TRBV5-1
J: TRBJ1-2
CDR3: CASSNTTTASYGYTF
DNA: TGCGCCAGCAGCAATACCACGACGGCTAGCTATGGCTACACCTTC

D: -
size: -
V: TRBV23-1
J: TRBJ1-5
CDR3: CASSQSGRHSNQPQHF
DNA: TGCGCCAGCAGTCAATCGGGGAGACATAGCAATCAGCCCCAGCATTTT

D: -
size: -
V: TRBV20-1
J: TRBJ1-3
CDR3: CSASNFTSSGNTIYF
DNA: TGCAGTGCTAGTAATTTCACGAGCTCTGGAAACACCATATATTTT

D: -
size: -
V: TRBV2
J: TRBJ1-5
CDR3: CASSEQGNQPQHF
DNA: TGTGCCAGCAGTGAGCAGGGTAATCAGCCCCAGCATTTT

D: -
size: -
V: TRBV5-1
J: TRBJ1-4
CDR3: CASSLGYRSNEKLFF
DNA: TGCGCCAGCAGCTTGGGGTACAGAAGTAATGAAAAACTGTTTTTT

D: -
size: -
V: TRBV7-2
J: TRBJ2-5
CDR3: CASSPRRVAETQYF
DNA: TGTGCCAGCAGCCCACGCAGGGTCGCGGAGACCCAGTACTTC

D: TRBD1
size: -
V: TRBV30
J: TRBJ2-7
CDR3: CAWSPGQGVHEQYF
DNA: TGTGCCTGGAGTCCAGGACAGGGCGTACACGAGCAGTACTTC

D: TRBD2
size: few
V: TRBV19
J: TRBJ2-1
CDR3: CASRTPGLASNEQFF
DNA: TGTGCCAGTAGAACACCGGGACTAGCCTCCAATGAGCAGTTCTTC

D: -
size: -
V: TRBV7-9
J: TRBJ2-1
CDR3: CASSSRSISEQFF
DNA: TGTGCCAGCAGCTCCCGATCTATAAGTGAGCAGTTCTTC

D: TRBD2
size: -
V: TRBV20-1
J: TRBJ2-1
CDR3: CSAMRGEQFF
DNA: TGCAGTGCTATGCGGGGGGAGCAGTTCTTC

D: TRBD1
size: -
V: TRBV7-6
J: TRBJ1-4
CDR3: CASSRTGLNEKLFF
DNA: TGTGCCAGCAGCCGGACAGGACTTAATGAAAAACTGTTTTTT

D: -
size: -
V: TRBV11-2
J: TRBJ2-3
CDR3: CASSPPTGYTQYF
DNA: TGTGCCAGCAGCCCCCCGACAGGTTATACGCAGTATTTT

D: -
size: -
V: TRBV28
J: TRBJ2-7
CDR3: CASRFGGAVEQYF
DNA: TGTGCCAGCAGGTTTGGGGGGGCAGTTGAGCAGTACTTC

D: TRBD1
size: once
V: TRBV18
J: TRBJ2-7
CDR3: CASSPGQVAEQYF
DNA: TGTGCCAGCTCACCGGGACAGGTTGCCGAGCAGTACTTC

D: TRBD2
size: -
V: TRBV11-2
J: TRBJ2-7
CDR3: CASSLAGLAGAGEQYF
DNA: TGTGCCAGCAGCTTAGCAGGACTAGCGGGGGCTGGCGAGCAGTACTTC

D: -
size: -
V: TRBV7-2
J: TRBJ1-2
CDR3: CASSPAGRGGSGYTF
DNA: TGTGCCAGCAGCCCGGCGGGCCGGGGGGGGAGTGGCTACACCTTC

D: TRBD2
size: -
V: TRBV4-2
J: TRBJ2-3
CDR3: CASSQGKAGGRGTDTQYF
DNA: TGTGCCAGCAGCCAAGGGAAAGCGGGGGGGCGAGGCACAGATACGCAGTATTTT

D: TRBD1
size: -
V: TRBV5-1
J: TRBJ1-4
CDR3: CASSSWTGVGEKLFF
DNA: TGCGCCAGCAGCTCCTGGACAGGGGTAGGAGAAAAACTGTTTTTT

D: TRBD2
size: -
V: TRBV4-3
J: TRBJ2-1
CDR3: CASSQLAGGQDEQFF
DNA: TGCGCCAGCAGCCAATTAGCGGGGGGGCAGGATGAGCAGTTCTTC

D: -
size: -
V: TRBV20-1
J: TRBJ1-2
CDR3: CSASKAGYGYTF
DNA: TGCAGTGCTAGTAAAGCCGGGTATGGCTACACCTTC

D: -
size: -
V: TRBV28
J: TRBJ1-6
CDR3: CASSLYRVDSPLHF
DNA: TGTGCCAGCAGTTTATACAGGGTGGATTCACCCCTCCACTTT

D: TRBD1
size: -
V: TRBV29-1
J: TRBJ2-5
CDR3: CSVGGTGRYQETQYF
DNA: TGCAGCGTTGGGGGGACAGGGAGATACCAAGAGACCCAGTACTTC